These 30 T cell receptor beta chains were sequenced from one sample in a study of cytomegalovirus exposure and HLA in healthy donors (dated by TCRdb to the late 2010s). Library method: the immunoSEQ multiplex PCR assay. The multiplex PCR relied on a mix of 60 forward primers for TCR Vbeta segments and 13 reverse primers for TCR Jbeta segments. In TCRdb, the immuneACCESS table is reduced to in-frame sequences with V and J assigned. These tables do not hold every clone; where another copy was compared, an unresolved V gene accounts for under half, and the others remain unexplained. The sample table contains some 180,000 clones; only one count was recorded for 76% of them. Under 2% of the sample goes to the ten largest clones. What was sequenced was PBMCs. The receptors originated from a man aged 18 to 30 in good health and CMV-seronegative.

The chain combines TRBV4-2 with TRBJ2-5; 13 bases fit TRBD2. The germline CDR1 and CDR2 sequences are LGHNA and YNFKEQ. This CDR3 is built from 18 residues. V was pared by 2 bases and J by 5 bases, with 11 bases of the junction left unmatched. The CDR3 is CASSQPGLAGIRSETQYF. The CDR3, as DNA: TGTGCCAGCAGCCAACCGGGACTAGCGGGGATCCGTTCCGAGACCCAGTACTTC.

The chain is built from TRBV28 and TRBJ2-5; 8 nucleotides match TRBD1. The germline V gene has CDR1 MDHEN and CDR2 SYDVKM. The CDR3 spans 14 residues. V gave up 10 bases and J gave up 4 bases; unmatched junction bases: 11. CDR3 in DNA: TGTGCCACGAACGAACAGGGGGTCGGAGAGACCCAGTACTTC. It translates to CATNEQGVGETQYF.

This sequence joins TRBV18 and TRBJ2-7; TRBD2 aligns across 13 bases. V lost 3 bases and J lost 7; bases outside the gene matches: 9. This CDR3 has 16 amino acids. The germline V gene encodes CDR1 KGHSH and CDR2 LQKENI. The DNA of the CDR3 is TGTGCCAGCTCACCCCAACGGACTAGCGGGAGAGGGGAGCAGTACTTC. This sequence encodes CASSPQRTSGRGEQYF.

This clone was counted between two and nine times. The rearrangement joins TRBV6-1 to TRBJ2-5; weak D call: TRBD1 (5 bases). The assigned J gene may be wrong: the sequence end matches TRBJ2-7 better. CDR1 MNHNS and CDR2 SASEGT come from the germline V gene. CDR3 length: 13 amino acids. The CDR3 region is CASSRQSSYEQYF. DNA of the CDR3: TGTGCCAGCAGTAGACAGAGCTCCTACGAGCAGTACTTC.

This rearrangement joins TRBV25-1 to TRBJ2-7; TRBD1 is a possible D gene (6 bases). V was shortened by 1 base and J by 6 bases, with 13 bases between the two germline ends. The CDR3 runs to 14 residues. The V gene's germline CDR1 is MGHDK and CDR2 SYGVNS. CDR3 in amino acids: CASSEWAGVREQYF. Written as DNA, the CDR3 is TGTGCCAGCAGTGAATGGGCAGGGGTCCGCGAGCAGTACTTC.

The chain uses TRBV28 and TRBJ1-5; no firm D call. The CDR3 has 16 amino acids. Trimming removed 4 bases at V and 2 bases at J, with 15 bases between. The germline CDR1 and CDR2 sequences are MDHEN and SYDVKM. CDR3 sequence: CASSWSGPGGNQPQHF. The CDR3 nucleotides read TGTGCCAGCAGTTGGTCCGGCCCCGGGGGCAATCAGCCCCAGCATTTT.

The V and J genes are TRBV19 and TRBJ1-1; weak D call: TRBD1 (6 bases). Between the trimmed V and J ends, which lost 5 bases and 4 bases, there was a span of 20 bases. The CDR3 is made up of 16 amino acids. Germline V CDR1 and CDR2: LNHDA, SQIVND (reference sequence). As DNA, the CDR3 is TGTGCCAGTAGTCCAGGCCTCCAATTGGGGGCCACTGAAGCTTTCTTT. Protein: CASSPGLQLGATEAFF.

This sequence joins TRBV6-7 and TRBJ1-2, with no clear D. TRBV6-7 is an ORF, with its function uncertain. The length of the CDR3 is 13 residues. Trimming left V 6 bases short and J 3 bases short, with 11 bases between. CDR3 in amino acids: CASSARLDYGYTF. The CDR3 DNA follows: TGTGCCAGCAGCGCCCGATTAGACTATGGCTACACCTTC.

CDR3 in DNA: TGCGCCAGCAGCGGCGGGACTAGCGGTTCCAACGATGAGCAGTTCTTC. It translates to CASSGGTSGSNDEQFF. This rearrangement joins TRBV5-1 to TRBJ2-1, with 11 positions matching TRBD2. CDR1 is SGHRS, CDR2 YFSETQ, per germline. This CDR3 comprises 16 residues. V was pared by 4 bases and J by 8 bases, with 11 bases of the junction left unmatched.

The J gene is TRBJ1-5, the V gene TRBV6-1, with unresolved D. CDR1 is MNHNS and CDR2 is SASEGT in the germline V gene. The CDR3 contains 11 residues. V gave up 9 bases and J gave up 9 bases, with 12 bases separating them. The CDR3 DNA reads TGTGCCAGTGAGAGGAGTGGGCCCCAGCATTTT. It yields the protein CASERSGPQHF.

V gene TRBV29-1 combines with J gene TRBJ1-1; D gene ambiguous. Per the germline V gene, CDR1 is SQVTM and CDR2 is ANQGSEA. There are 11 residues in the CDR3. The germline V and J ends were trimmed by 6 bases and 1 base, with 6 bases remaining between them. CDR3 residues: CSVQENTEAFF. For the CDR3, the DNA is TGCAGCGTCCAGGAGAACACTGAAGCTTTCTTT. Based on the CDR3 plus reference TRBV29-1 and TRBJ1-1, the full variable domain is SAVISQKPSRDICQRGTSLTIQCQVDSQVTMMFWYRQQPGQSLTLIATANQGSEATYESGFVIDKFPISRPNLTFSTLTVSNMSPEDSSIYLCSVQENTEAFFGQGTRLTVV.

The chain recombines TRBV6-6 with TRBJ1-2, with D possibly TRBD1 on 6 matching bases. V was cut by 6 bases and J by 3 bases, with 14 bases left in between. This CDR3 has 14 residues. Germline loops: CDR1 MNHNY, CDR2 SVGAGI (reference sequence). CDR3 protein: CASSPETGYYGYTF. The DNA of the CDR3 is TGTGCCAGCAGCCCTGAGACAGGATACTATGGCTACACCTTC.

V is TRBV6-1 and J is TRBJ2-7; 7 bases map to TRBD1. Germline CDR1 and CDR2: MNHNS and SASEGT. The V and J ends lost 8 bases and 6 bases, in that order; junction bases with no gene match: 7. CDR3 size: 12 residues. The CDR3 protein is CASHATGVEQYF. CDR3 bases: TGTGCCAGCCACGCAACAGGGGTCGAGCAGTACTTC.

This clone came up once. V usage is TRBV11-2 and J usage is TRBJ1-5; 9 bases line up with TRBD1. The V gene's germline CDR1 is SGHAT and CDR2 FQNNGV. CDR3 length equals 14 residues. The J segment lost 7 bases and the V segment lost 5 bases, leaving 6 bases of the junction unmatched. The CDR3 DNA reads as TGTGCCAGCAGCCCACAGGGGGCAAAACAGCCCCAGCATTTT. Protein product: CASSPQGAKQPQHF.

V gene TRBV6-5 combines with J gene TRBJ1-4; D might be TRBD1 (5 bases). The CDR3 loop spans 14 amino acids. V lost 5 bases to trimming and J lost 8 bases, with 15 bases between them. Per germline, CDR1 MNHEY and CDR2 SVGAGI. The CDR3 DNA reads TGTGCCAGCAGTCTAAAAACAGGTGGCGAAAAACTGTTTTTT. Residues: CASSLKTGGEKLFF.

This clone was picked up one time. CDR3 in amino acids: CAWSVPGQVSGNTIYF. DNA for the CDR3: TGTGCCTGGAGTGTGCCGGGACAGGTCTCTGGAAACACCATATATTTT. This chain uses TRBV30 with TRBJ1-3, with 8 bases lining up with TRBD1. The CDR3 is 16 residues long. Germline V gives CDR1 GTSNPN, CDR2 SVGIG (reference sequence). J gave up 0 bases and V 0 bases, and 4 bases lay outside the gene matches.

This chain links TRBV18 with TRBJ2-4, with 8 bases aligning to TRBD1. Germline-derived CDR1 and CDR2 are KGHSH and LQKENI. Unmatched junction bases numbered 3, after V lost 5 bases and J lost 6 bases. This CDR3 has 13 residues. For the CDR3, the DNA is TGTGCCAGCTCAGCGGACAGGGTAAACATTCAGTACTTC. This translates into CASSADRVNIQYF. Together with reference TRBV18 and TRBJ2-4, the CDR3 gives the full variable domain: NAGVMQNPRHLVRRRGQEARLRCSPMKGHSHVYWYRQLPEEGLKFMVYLQKENIIDESGMPKERFSAEFPKEGPSILRIQQVVRGDSAAYFCASSADRVNIQYFGAGTRLSVL.

The chain carries TRBV6-1 and TRBJ2-3, with TRBD2 identical over 8 bases. The germline V gene has CDR1 MNHNS and CDR2 SASEGT. CDR3 size: 15 residues. The trim removed 0 bases at V and 14 bases at J, leaving 13 bases unmatched. The CDR3 bases are TGTGCCAGCAGTGAAGCGCCCAGCGGGAGCGTAACCCGGTATTTT. The encoded protein is CASSEAPSGSVTRYF.

This sequence joins TRBV9 and TRBJ1-1, with D possibly being TRBD1 (6 bases). Trimming took off 0 bases at V and 1 base at J, with 10 bases between the two ends. This CDR3 is built from 15 residues. Germline CDR1 and CDR2: SGDLS and YYNGEE. The CDR3 loop is CASSVVGGANTEAFF. The CDR3 DNA is TGTGCCAGCAGCGTAGTCGGGGGGGCGAACACTGAAGCTTTCTTT.

The rearrangement links TRBV7-3 to TRBJ2-3, with 15 bases lining up with TRBD2. V lost 5 bases, J lost 7 bases, and 13 bases stayed unmatched. The germline gives CDR1 SGHTA, CDR2 FQGTGA. The CDR3 contains 18 residues. Here the CDR3 reads CASSIRPGLAGGSYTQYF. CDR3 DNA sequence: TGTGCCAGCAGCATACGACCGGGACTAGCGGGAGGTTCTTATACGCAGTATTTT.

The CDR3 DNA reads TGCGCCAGCAGCGCGGGGACAGGGAATTCACCCCTCCACTTT. Protein: CASSAGTGNSPLHF. The chain joins TRBV5-1 to TRBJ1-6; 9 nucleotides agree with TRBD1. Germline CDR1 reads SGHRS; CDR2 reads YFSETQ. The V segment lost 4 bases and the J segment 7 bases; nucleotides outside the gene matches: 3. The CDR3 is made up of 14 amino acids.

The genes are TRBV6-1 and TRBJ2-2; D perhaps matches TRBD1 (6 bases). Trimming cost V 2 bases and J 3 bases, with 16 bases left between them. The CDR3 spans 17 residues. Germline values: CDR1 MNHNS, CDR2 SASEGT. CDR3 bases: TGTGCCAGCAGTGAATTTGCAGGGGATTCGTACACCGGGGAGCTGTTTTTT. Translation gives CASSEFAGDSYTGELFF.

The chain uses TRBV5-1 and TRBJ2-1, with D tentatively TRBD2 (6 bases). The CDR3 is 16 amino acids. The V and J ends lost 2 bases and 0 bases respectively, with 12 bases between them. The germline V gene has CDR1 SGHRS and CDR2 YFSETQ. This chain's CDR3 is CASSLGGTSSYNEQFF. The CDR3 DNA reads as TGCGCCAGCAGCTTAGGCGGGACGAGCTCCTACAATGAGCAGTTCTTC. Full variable domain (remainder filled in from reference TRBV5-1 and TRBJ2-1): KAGVTQTPRYLIKTRGQQVTLSCSPISGHRSVSWYQQTPGQGLQFLFEYFSETQRNKGNFPGRFSGRQFSNSRSEMNVSTLELGDSALYLCASSLGGTSSYNEQFFGPGTRLTVL.

The chain couples TRBV7-9 to TRBJ2-4; 8 nucleotides match TRBD1. The length of the CDR3 is 18 residues. CDR1 SEHNR and CDR2 FQNEAQ come from the germline V gene (reference sequence). The ends lost 1 base at V and 0 bases at J; junction bases unmatched: 8. This chain's CDR3 is CASSLVSGQGRAKNIQYF. The CDR3 DNA follows: TGTGCCAGCAGCTTAGTCTCCGGACAGGGAAGAGCCAAAAACATTCAGTACTTC.

This sequence joins TRBV7-3 and TRBJ2-3, with 11 bases aligning to TRBD2. Germline CDR1 and CDR2: SGHTA and FQGTGA. This CDR3 has 21 amino acids. J was trimmed by 3 bases and V by 3 bases; bases with no gene match: 20. The CDR3, as DNA: TGTGCCAGCAGCTTTAGCTCTCTAGCGGGAGGAGTTTCTCGGCCGACAGATACGCAGTATTTT. Amino acids: CASSFSSLAGGVSRPTDTQYF.

The chain joins TRBV7-9 to TRBJ2-6; 7 nucleotides agree with TRBD1. The V and J ends lost 4 bases and 0 bases, in that order; junction bases with no gene match: 6. Germline V lookup: CDR1 SEHNR, CDR2 FQNEAQ (reference sequence). The CDR3 runs to 17 residues. In DNA, the CDR3 is TGTGCCAGCAGCTGGGGACAGCGCCTCTCTGGGGCCAACGTCCTGACTTTC. This codes for CASSWGQRLSGANVLTF.

This clone was seen once. The chain uses TRBV10-3 and TRBJ1-2; TRBD1 agrees at 8 bases. With V trimmed by 4 bases and J by 4 bases, 8 bases remained unmatched. The CDR3 covers 15 residues. In germline, CDR1 is ENHRY, CDR2 SYGVKD. The CDR3 region has the DNA TGTGCCATCAGTGCCCAGGGGGCGGTTGGCTATGGCTACACCTTC. It translates to CAISAQGAVGYGYTF.

The genes are TRBV7-8 and TRBJ1-5; unclear D gene. Germline CDR1 and CDR2: SGHVS and FQNEAQ. V lost 4 bases, J lost 2 bases, and 9 bases lay in between. The CDR3 contains 14 residues. CDR3 in DNA: TGTGCCAGCAGCTACTCGCGGGGCAATCAGCCCCAGCATTTT. Translating it yields CASSYSRGNQPQHF.

The gene calls are TRBV9 and TRBJ1-2, with 9 bases aligning to TRBD1. With 6 bases clipped from V and 3 bases from J, the junction kept 6 bases outside the gene matches. Germline loops: CDR1 SGDLS, CDR2 YYNGEE. The CDR3 extends over 14 amino acids. In DNA form, the CDR3 reads TGTGCCAGCACCCCGGGACAGGGCGACTATGGCTACACCTTC. The encoded protein is CASTPGQGDYGYTF.

There are a few counts of this clone. V gene TRBV7-3 combines with J gene TRBJ2-2, with a tentative D call TRBD2 (5 bases). The germline gives CDR1 SGHTA, CDR2 FQGTGA. V was clipped by 5 bases and J by 6 bases, with 13 bases between them. The CDR3 runs to 14 residues. The CDR3 DNA sequence: TGTGCCAGCAGCATAAGTAGCGAAGCCGGGGAGCTGTTTTTT. Translating gives CASSISSEAGELFF.